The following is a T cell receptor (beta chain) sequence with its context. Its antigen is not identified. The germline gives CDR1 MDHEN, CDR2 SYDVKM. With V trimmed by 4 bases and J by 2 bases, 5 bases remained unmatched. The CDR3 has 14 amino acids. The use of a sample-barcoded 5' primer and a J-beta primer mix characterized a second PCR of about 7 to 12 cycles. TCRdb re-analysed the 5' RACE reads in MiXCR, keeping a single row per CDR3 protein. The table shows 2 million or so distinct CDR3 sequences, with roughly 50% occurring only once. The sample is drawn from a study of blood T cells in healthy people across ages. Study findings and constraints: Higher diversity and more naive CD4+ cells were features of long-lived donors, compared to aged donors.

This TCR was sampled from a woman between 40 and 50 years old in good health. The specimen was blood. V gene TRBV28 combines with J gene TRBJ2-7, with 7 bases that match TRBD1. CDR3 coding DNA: TGTGCCAGCAGTTCTCTGACAGGGCCCTACGAGCAGTACTTC. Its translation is CASSSLTGPYEQYF. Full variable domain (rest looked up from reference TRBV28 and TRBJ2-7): DVKVTQSSRYLVKRTGEKVFLECVQDMDHENMFWYRQDPGLGLRLIYFSYDVKMKEKGDIPEGYSVSREKKERFSLILESASTNQTSMYLCASSSLTGPYEQYFGPGTRLTVT.